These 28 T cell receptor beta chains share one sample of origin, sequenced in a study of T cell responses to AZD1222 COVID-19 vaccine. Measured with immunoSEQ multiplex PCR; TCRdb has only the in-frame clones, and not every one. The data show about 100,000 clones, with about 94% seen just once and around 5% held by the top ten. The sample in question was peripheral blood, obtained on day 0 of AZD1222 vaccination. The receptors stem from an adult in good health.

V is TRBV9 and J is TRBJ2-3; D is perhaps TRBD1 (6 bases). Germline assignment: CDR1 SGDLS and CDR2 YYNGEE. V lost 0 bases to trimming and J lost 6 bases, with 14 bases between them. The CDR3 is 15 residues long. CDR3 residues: CASSVVGGQSDTQYF. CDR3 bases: TGTGCCAGCAGCGTAGTCGGCGGACAGAGCGATACGCAGTATTTT.

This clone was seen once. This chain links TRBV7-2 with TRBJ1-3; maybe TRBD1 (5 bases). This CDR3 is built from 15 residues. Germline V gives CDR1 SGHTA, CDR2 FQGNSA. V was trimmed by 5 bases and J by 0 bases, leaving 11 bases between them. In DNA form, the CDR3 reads TGTGCCAGCAGCCCGGACATTTACTCTGGAAACACCATATATTTT. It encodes CASSPDIYSGNTIYF.

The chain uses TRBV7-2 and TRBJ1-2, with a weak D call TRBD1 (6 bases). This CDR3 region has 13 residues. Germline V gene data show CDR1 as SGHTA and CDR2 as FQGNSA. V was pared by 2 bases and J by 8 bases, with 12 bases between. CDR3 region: CASSLRDIRGYTF. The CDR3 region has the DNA TGTGCCAGCAGCTTAAGGGACATCCGAGGCTACACCTTC.

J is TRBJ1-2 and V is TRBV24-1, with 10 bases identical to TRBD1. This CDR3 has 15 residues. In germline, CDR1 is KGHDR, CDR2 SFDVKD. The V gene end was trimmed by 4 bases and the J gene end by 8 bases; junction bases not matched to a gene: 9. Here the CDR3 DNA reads TGTGCCACCAGTGAGCTCTTTACGACAGGGGGCGGCTACACCTTC. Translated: CATSELFTTGGGYTF.

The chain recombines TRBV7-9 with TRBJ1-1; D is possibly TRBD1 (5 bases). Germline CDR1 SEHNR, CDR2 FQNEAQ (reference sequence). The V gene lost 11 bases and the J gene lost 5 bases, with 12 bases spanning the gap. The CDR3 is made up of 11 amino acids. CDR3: CAVWGGTEAFF. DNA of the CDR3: TGTGCCGTCTGGGGGGGGACTGAAGCTTTCTTT.

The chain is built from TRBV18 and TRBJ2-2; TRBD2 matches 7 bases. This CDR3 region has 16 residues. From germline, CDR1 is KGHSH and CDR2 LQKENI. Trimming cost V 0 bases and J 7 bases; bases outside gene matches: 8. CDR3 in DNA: TGTGCCAGCTCACCACCGAAGGCGGGAGCGAACGGGGAGCTGTTTTTT. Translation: CASSPPKAGANGELFF.

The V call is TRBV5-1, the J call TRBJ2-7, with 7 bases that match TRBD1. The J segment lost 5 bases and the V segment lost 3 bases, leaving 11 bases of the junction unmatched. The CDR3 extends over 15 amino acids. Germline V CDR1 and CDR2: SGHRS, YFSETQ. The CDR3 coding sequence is TGCGCCAGCAGCTCGGTGGCAGGGGGAGTTGACGAGCAGTACTTC. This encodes CASSSVAGGVDEQYF.

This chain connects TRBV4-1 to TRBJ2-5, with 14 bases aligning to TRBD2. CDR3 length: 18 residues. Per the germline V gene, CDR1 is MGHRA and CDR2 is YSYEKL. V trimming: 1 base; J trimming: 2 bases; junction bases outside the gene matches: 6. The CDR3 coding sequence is TGCGCCAGCAGCCAAGGGATTGGACTAGCGGGAGGACAAGAGACCCAGTACTTC. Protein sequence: CASSQGIGLAGGQETQYF.

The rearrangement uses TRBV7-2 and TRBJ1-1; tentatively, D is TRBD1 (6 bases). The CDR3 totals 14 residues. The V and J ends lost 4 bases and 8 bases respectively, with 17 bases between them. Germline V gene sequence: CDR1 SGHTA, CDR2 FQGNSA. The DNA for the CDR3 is TGTGCCAGCAGCTACAGACAGGCTGGCTCGGAAGCTTTCTTT. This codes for CASSYRQAGSEAFF.

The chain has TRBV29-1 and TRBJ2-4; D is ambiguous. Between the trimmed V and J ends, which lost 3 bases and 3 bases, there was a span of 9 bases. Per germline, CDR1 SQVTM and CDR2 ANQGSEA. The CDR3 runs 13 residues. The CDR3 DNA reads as TGCAGCGTTGAGGCCACCGACAAAAACATTCAGTACTTC. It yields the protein CSVEATDKNIQYF.

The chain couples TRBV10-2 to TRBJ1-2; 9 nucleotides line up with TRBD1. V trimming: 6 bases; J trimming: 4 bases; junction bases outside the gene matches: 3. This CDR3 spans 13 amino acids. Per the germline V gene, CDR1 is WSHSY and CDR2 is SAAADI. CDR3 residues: CASRTGGGYGYTF. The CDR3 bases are TGCGCCAGCAGGACAGGGGGTGGCTATGGCTACACCTTC.

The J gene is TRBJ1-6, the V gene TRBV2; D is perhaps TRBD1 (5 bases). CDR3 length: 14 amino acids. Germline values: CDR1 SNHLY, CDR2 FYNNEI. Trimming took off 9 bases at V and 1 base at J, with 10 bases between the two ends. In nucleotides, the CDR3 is TGTGCCAGTTCTCGACAGTCCTATAATTCACCCCTCCACTTT. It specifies CASSRQSYNSPLHF.

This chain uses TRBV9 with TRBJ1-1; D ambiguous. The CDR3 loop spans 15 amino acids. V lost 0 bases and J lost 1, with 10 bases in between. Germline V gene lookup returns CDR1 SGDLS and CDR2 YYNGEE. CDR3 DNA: TGTGCCAGCAGCGTAGGACTACTGCAGAACACTGAAGCTTTCTTT. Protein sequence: CASSVGLLQNTEAFF.

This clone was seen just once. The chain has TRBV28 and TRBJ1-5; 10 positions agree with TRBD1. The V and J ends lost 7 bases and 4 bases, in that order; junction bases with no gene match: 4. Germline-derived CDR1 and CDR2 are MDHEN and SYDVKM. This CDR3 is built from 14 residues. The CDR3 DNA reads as TGTGCCAGCAAGGGGACAGGGGTAAATCAGCCCCAGCATTTT. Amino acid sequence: CASKGTGVNQPQHF.

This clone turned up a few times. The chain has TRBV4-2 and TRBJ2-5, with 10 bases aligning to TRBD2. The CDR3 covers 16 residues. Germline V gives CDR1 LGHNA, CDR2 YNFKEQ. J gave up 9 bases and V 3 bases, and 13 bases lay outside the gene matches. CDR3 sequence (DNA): TGTGCCAGCAGCCAGACCGGGACTAGCGAGCTTGGGGCCCAGTACTTC. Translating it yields CASSQTGTSELGAQYF.

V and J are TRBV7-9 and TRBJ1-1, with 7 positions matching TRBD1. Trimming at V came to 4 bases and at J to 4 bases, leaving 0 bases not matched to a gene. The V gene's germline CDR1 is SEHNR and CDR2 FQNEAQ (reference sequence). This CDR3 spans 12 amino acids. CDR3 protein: CASSYRGTEAFF. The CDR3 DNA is TGTGCCAGCAGCTACAGGGGCACTGAAGCTTTCTTT.

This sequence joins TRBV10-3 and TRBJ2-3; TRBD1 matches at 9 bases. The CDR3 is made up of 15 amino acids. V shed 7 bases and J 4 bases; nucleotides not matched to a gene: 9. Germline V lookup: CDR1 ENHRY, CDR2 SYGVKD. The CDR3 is CAITTGGPNADTQYF. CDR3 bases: TGTGCCATCACCACAGGGGGCCCGAACGCAGATACGCAGTATTTT.

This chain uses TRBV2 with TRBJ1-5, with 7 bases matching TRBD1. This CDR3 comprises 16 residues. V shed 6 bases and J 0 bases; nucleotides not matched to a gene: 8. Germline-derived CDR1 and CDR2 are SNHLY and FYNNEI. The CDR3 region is CASSVQGHYSNQPQHF. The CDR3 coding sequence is TGTGCCAGCAGCGTACAGGGGCACTATAGCAATCAGCCCCAGCATTTT.

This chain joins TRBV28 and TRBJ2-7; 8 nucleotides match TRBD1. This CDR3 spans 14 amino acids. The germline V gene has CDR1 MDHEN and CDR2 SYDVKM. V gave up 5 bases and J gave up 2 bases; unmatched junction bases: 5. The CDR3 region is CASSTGGLAYEQYF. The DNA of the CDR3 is TGTGCCAGCAGTACAGGGGGACTCGCCTACGAGCAGTACTTC.

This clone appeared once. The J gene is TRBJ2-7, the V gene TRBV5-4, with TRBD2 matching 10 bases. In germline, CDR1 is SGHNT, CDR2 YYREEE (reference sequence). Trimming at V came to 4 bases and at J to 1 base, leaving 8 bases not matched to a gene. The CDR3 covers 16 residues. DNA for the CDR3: TGTGCCAGCAGCAGGGCACTAGCGGGGCGGTCCTACGAGCAGTACTTC. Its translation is CASSRALAGRSYEQYF.

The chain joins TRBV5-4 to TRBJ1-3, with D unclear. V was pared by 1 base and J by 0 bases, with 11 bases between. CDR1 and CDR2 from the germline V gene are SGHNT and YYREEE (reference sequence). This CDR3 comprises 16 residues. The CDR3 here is CASSLSPSISGNTIYF. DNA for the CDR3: TGTGCCAGCAGCTTGAGTCCGTCTATCTCTGGAAACACCATATATTTT.

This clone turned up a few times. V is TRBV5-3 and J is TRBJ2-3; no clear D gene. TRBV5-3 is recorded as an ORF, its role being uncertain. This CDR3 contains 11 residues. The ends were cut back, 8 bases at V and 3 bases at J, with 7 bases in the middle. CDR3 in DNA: TGTGCCAGTTGTTCGACAGATACGCAGTATTTT. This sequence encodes CASCSTDTQYF.

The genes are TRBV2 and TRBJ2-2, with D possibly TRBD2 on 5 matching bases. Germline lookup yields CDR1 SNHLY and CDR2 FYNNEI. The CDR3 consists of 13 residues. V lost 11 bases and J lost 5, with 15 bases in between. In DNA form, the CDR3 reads TGTGCCCCTCGGGCTAGCCGGACCGGGGAGCTGTTTTTT. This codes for CAPRASRTGELFF.

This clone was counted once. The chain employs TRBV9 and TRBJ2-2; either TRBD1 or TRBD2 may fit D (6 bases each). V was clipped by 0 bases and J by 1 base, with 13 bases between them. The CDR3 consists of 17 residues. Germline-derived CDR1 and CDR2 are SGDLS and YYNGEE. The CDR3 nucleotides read TGTGCCAGCAGCGTAGCAATAGGGGGAGGGAACACCGGGGAGCTGTTTTTT. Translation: CASSVAIGGGNTGELFF. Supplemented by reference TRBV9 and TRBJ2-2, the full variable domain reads DSGVTQTPKHLITATGQRVTLRCSPRSGDLSVYWYQQSLDQGLQFLIQYYNGEERAKGNILERFSAQQFPDLHSELNLSSLELGDSALYFCASSVAIGGGNTGELFFGEGSRLTVL.

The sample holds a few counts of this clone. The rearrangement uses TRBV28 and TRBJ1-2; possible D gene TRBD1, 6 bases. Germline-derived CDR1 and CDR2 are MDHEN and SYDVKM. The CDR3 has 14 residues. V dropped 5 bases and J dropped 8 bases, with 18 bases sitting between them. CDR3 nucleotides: TGTGCCAGCAGTCCCCATCACCGGGACACGGGCTACACCTTC. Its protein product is CASSPHHRDTGYTF.

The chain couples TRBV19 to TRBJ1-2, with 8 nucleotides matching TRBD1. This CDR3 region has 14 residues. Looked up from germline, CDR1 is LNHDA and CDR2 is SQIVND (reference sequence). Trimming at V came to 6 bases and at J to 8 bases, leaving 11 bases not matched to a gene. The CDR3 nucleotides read TGTGCCAGTAGACCCGGACAGGGTTCGTTAGGCTACACCTTC. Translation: CASRPGQGSLGYTF.

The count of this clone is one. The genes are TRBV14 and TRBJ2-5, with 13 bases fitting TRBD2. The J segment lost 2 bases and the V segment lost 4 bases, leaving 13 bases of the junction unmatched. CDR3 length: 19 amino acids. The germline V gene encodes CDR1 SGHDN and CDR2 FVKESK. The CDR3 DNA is TGTGCCAGCAGCCCCCGGACTAGCGGGAGTAAGGGATGGCAAGAGACCCAGTACTTC. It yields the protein CASSPRTSGSKGWQETQYF.

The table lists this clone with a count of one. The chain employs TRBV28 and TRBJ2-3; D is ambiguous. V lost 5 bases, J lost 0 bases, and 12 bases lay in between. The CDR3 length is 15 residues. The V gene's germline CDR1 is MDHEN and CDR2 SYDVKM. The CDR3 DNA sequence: TGTGCCAGCAGTGTAGGTTCTCCTAGCACAGATACGCAGTATTTT. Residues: CASSVGSPSTDTQYF.